The rows below give T cell receptor beta chains drawn from one sample of a study of blood T cell repertoires in COVID-19. Assay used: immunoSEQ multiplex PCR; TCRdb lists only in-frame clones, some missing. The table records hundreds of thousands of clones, roughly nine tenths of them present only once. Sequencing input: PBMCs or T cells enriched from blood (not recorded which). These receptors were taken from a woman aged 40-49 years who had recovered from COVID-19. Each CDR3 is given with its conserved first and last residue. D genes are given only for firm matches. The listing skips clone size in some rows; elsewhere it reads once, few, many or a size class.

abundance	j_gene	v_gene	d_gene	CDR3nt	CDR3aa
NA	TRBJ2-3	TRBV12-3/TRBV12-4	NA	TGTGCCAGCAGTTCTGACTCGACAGATACGCAGTATTTT	CASSSDSTDTQYF
NA	TRBJ2-1	TRBV20-1	TRBD2	TGCAGTGCTAGTCGGCTAGCGGGAGGGGGCGGTGAGCAGTTCTTC	CSASRLAGGGGEQFF
few	TRBJ1-4	TRBV28	TRBD1	TGTGCCAGCAGGCGGCAGGGGGCTGGGACTAATGAAAAACTGTTTTTT	CASRRQGAGTNEKLFF
NA	TRBJ2-7	TRBV7-2	NA	TGTGCCAGCAGCTTAGGACCGGGGTCTAACGAGCAGTACTTC	CASSLGPGSNEQYF
NA	TRBJ2-3	TRBV11-3	NA	TGTGCCAGCAGCTCTGGTACGGGGTGGGGAGATACGCAGTATTTT	CASSSGTGWGDTQYF
few	TRBJ2-1	TRBV7-2	TRBD2	TGTGCCAGCAGCCTCCCGACTAGCGTCGGAGGAGGGACCTACAATGAGCAGTTCTTC	CASSLPTSVGGGTYNEQFF
once	TRBJ1-2	TRBV29-1	TRBD1	TGCAGCGTCTGGGACAGAGGAACTAACTATGGCTACACCTTC	CSVWDRGTNYGYTF
many	TRBJ1-6	TRBV3-1/TRBV3-2	NA	TGTGCCAGCAGCCAGGAGAGCGGCTCACCCCTCCACTTT	CASSQESGSPLHF
NA	TRBJ2-7	TRBV5-4	TRBD1	TGTGCCACCTCCATCCTGGGGACAGGGGAATACGAGCAGTACTTC	CATSILGTGEYEQYF
NA	TRBJ1-5	TRBV2	TRBD1	TGTGCCAGCAGTGAAGCGGTCTTCACAGGGGACCCCGTTTCTTTTCGTTTCAATCAGCCCCAGCATTTT	CASSEAVFTGDPVSFRFNQPQHF
NA	TRBJ2-7	TRBV28	NA	TGTGCCAGCACCTCCGGAGGCGGGCACTCCTACGAGCAGTACTTC	CASTSGGGHSYEQYF
many	TRBJ2-6	TRBV5-4	NA	TGTGCCAGCAGCTTGGCCGGAGGCGGTTACGGGGCCAACGTCCTGACTTTC	CASSLAGGGYGANVLTF
NA	TRBJ1-1	TRBV28	NA	TGTGCCAGCTCTTTAGTGAACACTGAAGCTTTCTTT	CASSLVNTEAFF
NA	TRBJ2-7	TRBV29-1	NA	TGCAGCGTATTTAACAGGGAAGCCTCCTACGAGCAGTACTTC	CSVFNREASYEQYF
NA	TRBJ1-2	TRBV19	NA	TGTGCCAGTACTCCGGGACAAAGGGCCTATGGCTACACCTTC	CASTPGQRAYGYTF
NA	TRBJ2-4	TRBV28	NA	TGTGCCAGCAGCCACCGGGCCAAAAACATTCAGTACTTC	CASSHRAKNIQYF
few	TRBJ1-2	TRBV7-9	NA	TGTGCCAGCGCCCCGCCCAGGGATATCCGAGGCTACACCTTC	CASAPPRDIRGYTF
many	TRBJ1-2	TRBV4-3	TRBD1	TGCGCCAGCAGCCATACCGGGACAGGGAAATATGGCTACACCTTC	CASSHTGTGKYGYTF
NA	TRBJ1-3	TRBV23-1	NA	TGCGCCAGCGGATCCCACCAAGACAGCAAACGCGGAAACACCATATATTTT	CASGSHQDSKRGNTIYF
NA	TRBJ2-6	TRBV10-2	TRBD1	TGCGCCAGCAGGGGACAGGTTCGTGGGGCCAACGTCCTGACTTTC	CASRGQVRGANVLTF
NA	TRBJ2-7	TRBV28	TRBD2	TGTGCCAGCACCGGGACTAGCGGTTCCTACGAGCAGTACTTC	CASTGTSGSYEQYF
once	TRBJ2-1	TRBV5-4	TRBD2	TGTGCCAGCAGCTCCGGGACTAGGAGGGGCAATGAGCAGTTCTTC	CASSSGTRRGNEQFF
NA	TRBJ2-7	TRBV9	TRBD2	TGTGCCAGCAGCGAAAGTAGTGGACTAGCGGGACCCTACGAGCAGTACTTC	CASSESSGLAGPYEQYF
NA	TRBJ2-7	TRBV7-2	TRBD1	TGTGCCAGCAGCCCGAGGACAGGGGGCAACGAGCAGTACTTC	CASSPRTGGNEQYF
NA	TRBJ1-6	TRBV7-6	NA	TGTGCCAGCAGCTTATGGGCCGACAGCAGAAATTCACCCCTCCACTTT	CASSLWADSRNSPLHF
once	TRBJ2-5	TRBV28	TRBD2	TGTGCCAGCAGTTTGGGACTAGCGGGATTGGAGGAGACCCAGTACTTC	CASSLGLAGLEETQYF
NA	TRBJ2-5	TRBV30	TRBD1	TGTGCCTGGAGGAGTTCCGGCAGGGGGCCATGGACCCAGTACTTC	CAWRSSGRGPWTQYF
NA	TRBJ2-7	TRBV18	NA	TGTGCCAGCTCACCCCAGGGGGCTAGCGGCCCCTACGAGCAGTACTTC	CASSPQGASGPYEQYF
once	TRBJ2-1	TRBV4-2	TRBD2	TGTGCCAGCAGCCAAGATAAAGGAGCGGGAGGCAATGAGCAGTTCTTC	CASSQDKGAGGNEQFF
few	TRBJ2-1	TRBV15	NA	TGTGCCACCAGCAGAGGAACCCCGCCCCGCGGGGATGAGCAGTTCTTC	CATSRGTPPRGDEQFF
NA	TRBJ2-1	TRBV19	NA	TGTGCCAGTGGAGGGTTCGGAGTCGATGAGCAGTTCTTC	CASGGFGVDEQFF
NA	TRBJ1-5	TRBV28	NA	TGTGCCGCCACTACAAAGACTTATCAGCCCCAGCATTTT	CAATTKTYQPQHF
NA	TRBJ2-1	TRBV7-6	TRBD2	TGTGCCAGCAGCTTAGCTGGTGCGGGAGGACCCTACAATGAGCAGTTCTTC	CASSLAGAGGPYNEQFF
NA	TRBJ2-7	TRBV6-5	TRBD2	TGTGCCAGCAGTAAACCGGGGGGTAGCTCCTACGAGCAGTACTTC	CASSKPGGSSYEQYF
NA	TRBJ2-1	TRBV7-2	NA	TGTGCCAGCAGCTCGTTAGCGGACAATGAGCAGTTCTTC	CASSSLADNEQFF
NA	TRBJ2-6	TRBV4-1	NA	TGCGCCAGCAGCCAGGCTACAGGGTCTGGGGCCAACGTCCTGACTTTC	CASSQATGSGANVLTF
NA	TRBJ1-2	TRBV18	NA	TGTGCCAGCTCACCTTACCACCGGGACATTGCCGGCTCCACCTTC	CASSPYHRDIAGSTF
NA	TRBJ2-3	TRBV7-3	TRBD2	TGTGCCAGCAGCCCCCTCCCCCTAGCGGCTAGCACAGATACGCAGTATTTT	CASSPLPLAASTDTQYF
many	TRBJ1-4	TRBV30	NA	TGTGCCGGAAGGGGACACCTAAATGAAAAACTGTTTTTT	CAGRGHLNEKLFF
NA	TRBJ1-3	TRBV7-2	TRBD1	TGTGCCAGCAGCCTAGGCTTTGACAGGGCGGGAGGAAACACCATATATTTT	CASSLGFDRAGGNTIYF